The 9 T cell receptor beta chains given below trace back to one sample, sequenced in a study of blood T cell repertoires in COVID-19 (TCRdb year 2020). The method behind the library was the immunoSEQ multiplex PCR assay. TCRdb limited this immuneACCESS table to in-frame rearrangements with V and J called. A share of clones is missing; checked studies link under half to unresolved V genes, and the rest is unexplained. The sample table lists about 200,000 clones, 85% of them with a count of one. The biggest ten clones account for 18% of the sample. The sequencing sample was made of PBMCs or T cells enriched from blood (not recorded which). The receptors were gathered from a man between 35 and 55 years old who had recovered from COVID-19.

The rearrangement joins TRBV24-1 to TRBJ2-2; TRBD2 is a possible D gene (5 bases). Between the trimmed V and J ends, which lost 5 bases and 6 bases, there was a span of 18 bases. In germline, CDR1 is KGHDR, CDR2 SFDVKD. The CDR3 contains 16 residues. The CDR3 loop reads CATSGGGLPNPGELFF. The CDR3 region has the DNA TGTGCCACCAGTGGAGGCGGACTCCCCAACCCCGGGGAGCTGTTTTTT.

The chain combines TRBV20-1 with TRBJ2-1; 7 positions agree with TRBD2. Germline-derived CDR1 and CDR2 are DFQATT and SNEGSKA (reference sequence). There are 13 residues in the CDR3. After removal of 3 bases from V and 7 bases from J, the junction contained 6 bases not matched to a gene. CDR3 nucleotide sequence: TGCAGTGCTAGTGGAGGGGAGGGAAATGAGCAGTTCTTC. This codes for CSASGGEGNEQFF.

In this sample, this clone turned up a few times. The rearrangement joins TRBV7-8 to TRBJ1-5; D not resolved. Germline CDR1 reads SGHVS; CDR2 reads FQNEAQ. CDR3 length equals 14 residues. The V end lost 3 bases, the J end lost 4 bases, and 10 bases lay between the germline ends. Here the CDR3 reads CASSFVDFNQPQHF. In DNA, the CDR3 is TGTGCCAGCAGCTTTGTAGACTTTAATCAGCCCCAGCATTTT.

The rearrangement links TRBV12-5 to TRBJ2-1, with D maybe TRBD1 (5 bases). The CDR3 is 16 residues long. V was shortened by 0 bases and J by 0 bases, with 9 bases between the two germline ends. Germline CDR1 is LGHNT and CDR2 is FRNRAP. Here the CDR3 DNA reads TGTGCTAGTGGTTTGGTAAGGGGATTCTCCTACAATGAGCAGTTCTTC. Protein sequence: CASGLVRGFSYNEQFF.

The V and J genes are TRBV7-9 and TRBJ2-3, with 7 positions matching TRBD2. This CDR3 is 14 amino acids long. The junction had 7 bases not matched to a gene; V was cut back by 10 bases and J by 0 bases. Germline CDR1 and CDR2: SEHNR and FQNEAQ (reference sequence). The CDR3 region is CATTLGRSTDTQYF. The CDR3 nucleotides read TGTGCCACCACCCTCGGGAGGAGCACAGATACGCAGTATTTT.

The chain has TRBV30 and TRBJ1-1, with D possibly being TRBD1 (6 bases). CDR1 and CDR2 from the germline V gene are GTSNPN and SVGIG (reference sequence). The CDR3 sequence is 15 residues long. The V and J ends lost 2 bases and 3 bases respectively, with 16 bases between them. CDR3 sequence: CAWSPSRGWDTEAFF. The CDR3 DNA follows: TGTGCCTGGAGTCCATCCAGGGGCTGGGACACTGAAGCTTTCTTT.

The rearrangement joins TRBV19 to TRBJ1-1, with 7 nucleotides matching TRBD1. In germline, CDR1 is LNHDA, CDR2 SQIVND (reference sequence). The J segment lost 7 bases and the V segment lost 3 bases, leaving 5 bases of the junction unmatched. This CDR3 has 13 residues. CDR3 in amino acids: CASSIAGGFEAFF. As DNA, the CDR3 is TGTGCCAGTAGTATTGCAGGGGGTTTTGAAGCTTTCTTT.

The V gene is TRBV28, the J gene TRBJ1-2; no clear D. The germline CDR1 and CDR2 sequences are MDHEN and SYDVKM. The CDR3 sequence is 15 residues long. Trimming stripped 6 bases from V and 0 bases from J, with 14 bases between. The CDR3 region is CASRRGRGSNYGYTF. In DNA, the CDR3 is TGTGCCAGCAGACGAGGTCGGGGTTCTAACTATGGCTACACCTTC.

This chain links TRBV28 with TRBJ2-7; D may be TRBD1 (5 bases). The V end was cut by 3 bases, the J end by 9 bases, with 12 bases between. CDR3 length equals 12 residues. Germline V gene data show CDR1 as MDHEN and CDR2 as SYDVKM. CDR3 amino acids: CASSFPQGLQYF. The CDR3, as DNA: TGTGCCAGCAGTTTTCCTCAGGGATTGCAGTACTTC.